This note documents a single T cell receptor beta chain sequence. Sequencing was performed with immunoSEQ multiplex PCR; in TCRdb, only in-frame clones are kept and a portion is missing. The sample has around 83,000 clones; around nine tenths are singletons. The data stem from a study of blood T cell repertoires in COVID-19. The CDR3 covers 15 residues. CDR1 and CDR2 (germline): LNHDA, SQIVND (reference sequence). After removal of 10 bases from V and 4 bases from J, the junction contained 12 bases not matched to a gene. Sequenced input: peripheral blood. This chain links TRBV19 with TRBJ1-1; 10 bases are a match to TRBD1. This receptor was taken from an elderly man with active or convalescent COVID-19. The DNA for the CDR3 is TGTGCCACCTTAGGGACAGGGGCTTCGGCCACTGAAGCTTTCTTT. It translates to CATLGTGASATEAFF.